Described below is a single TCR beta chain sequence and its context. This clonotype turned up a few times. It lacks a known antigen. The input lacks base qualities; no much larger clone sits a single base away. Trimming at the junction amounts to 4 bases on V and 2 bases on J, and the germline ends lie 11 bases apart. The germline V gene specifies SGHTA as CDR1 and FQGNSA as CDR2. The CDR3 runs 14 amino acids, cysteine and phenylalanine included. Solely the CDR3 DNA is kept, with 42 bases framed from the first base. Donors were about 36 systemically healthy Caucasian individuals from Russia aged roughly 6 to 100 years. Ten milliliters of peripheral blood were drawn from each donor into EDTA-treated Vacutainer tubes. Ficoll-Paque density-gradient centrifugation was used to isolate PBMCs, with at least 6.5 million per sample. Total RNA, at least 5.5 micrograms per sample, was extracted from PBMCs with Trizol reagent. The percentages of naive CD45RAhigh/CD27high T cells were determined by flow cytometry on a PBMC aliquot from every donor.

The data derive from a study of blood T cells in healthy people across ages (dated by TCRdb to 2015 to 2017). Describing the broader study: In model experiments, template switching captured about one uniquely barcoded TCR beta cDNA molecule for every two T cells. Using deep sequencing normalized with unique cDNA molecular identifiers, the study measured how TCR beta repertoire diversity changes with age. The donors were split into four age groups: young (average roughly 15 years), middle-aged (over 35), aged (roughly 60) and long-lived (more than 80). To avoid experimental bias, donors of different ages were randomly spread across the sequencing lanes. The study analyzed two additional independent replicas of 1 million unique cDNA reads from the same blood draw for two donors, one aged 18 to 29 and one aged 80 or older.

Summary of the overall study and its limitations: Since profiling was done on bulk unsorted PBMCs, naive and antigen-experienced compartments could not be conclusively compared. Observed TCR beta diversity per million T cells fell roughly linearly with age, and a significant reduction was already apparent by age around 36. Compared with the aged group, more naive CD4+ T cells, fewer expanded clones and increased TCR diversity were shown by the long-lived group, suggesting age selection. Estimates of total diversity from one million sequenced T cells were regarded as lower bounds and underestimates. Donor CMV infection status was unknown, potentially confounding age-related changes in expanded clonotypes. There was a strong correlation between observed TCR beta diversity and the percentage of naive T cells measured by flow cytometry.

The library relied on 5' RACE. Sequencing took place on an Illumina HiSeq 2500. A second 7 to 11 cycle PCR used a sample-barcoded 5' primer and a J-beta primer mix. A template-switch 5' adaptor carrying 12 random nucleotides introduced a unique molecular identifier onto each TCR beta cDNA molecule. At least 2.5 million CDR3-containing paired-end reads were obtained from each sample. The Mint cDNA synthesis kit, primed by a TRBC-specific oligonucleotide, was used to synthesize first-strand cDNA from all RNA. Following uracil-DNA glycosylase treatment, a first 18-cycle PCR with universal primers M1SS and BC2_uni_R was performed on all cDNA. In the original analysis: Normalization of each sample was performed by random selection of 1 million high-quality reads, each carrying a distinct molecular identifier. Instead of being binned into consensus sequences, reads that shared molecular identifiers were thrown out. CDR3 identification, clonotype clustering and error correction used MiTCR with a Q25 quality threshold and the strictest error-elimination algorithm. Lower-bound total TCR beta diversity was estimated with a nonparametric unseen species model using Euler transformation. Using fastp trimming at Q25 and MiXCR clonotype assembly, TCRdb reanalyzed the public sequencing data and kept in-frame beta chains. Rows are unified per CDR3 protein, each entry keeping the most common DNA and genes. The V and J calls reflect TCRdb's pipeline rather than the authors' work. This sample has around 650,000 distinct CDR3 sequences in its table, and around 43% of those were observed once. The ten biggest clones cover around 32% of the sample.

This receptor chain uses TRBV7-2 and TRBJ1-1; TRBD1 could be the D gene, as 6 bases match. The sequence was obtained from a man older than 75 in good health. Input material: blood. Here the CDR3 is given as CASSSLGANTEAFF. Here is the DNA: TGTGCCAGCAGCTCCTTGGGGGCTAACACTGAAGCTTTCTTT.